The 30 T cell receptor beta chains listed next were all sequenced from one sample in a study of blood T cell repertoires in COVID-19. The table came from immunoSEQ multiplex PCR; TCRdb's copy has only in-frame clones and leaves some out. Seen here are some 150,000 clones, roughly 86% observed once, and the top ten hold roughly 4%. Sequenced material: peripheral blood. These receptors were taken from a woman aged 55-69 years who had recovered from COVID-19.

This rearrangement joins TRBV5-4 to TRBJ1-1, with a tentative D call TRBD1 (5 bases). The CDR3 sequence is 14 residues long. The V and J ends lost 1 base and 4 bases respectively, with 11 bases between them. Germline values: CDR1 SGHNT, CDR2 YYREEE (reference sequence). CDR3 sequence (DNA): TGTGCCAGCAGCTTGCCGGGGGTGGGCACTGAAGCTTTCTTT. Protein product: CASSLPGVGTEAFF.

The chain has TRBV20-1 and TRBJ1-2, with D tentatively TRBD1 (5 bases). Germline V CDR1 and CDR2: DFQATT, SNEGSKA (reference sequence). This CDR3 spans 12 amino acids. Trimming cost V 3 bases and J 3 bases, with 8 bases left between them. The CDR3 bases are TGCAGTGCTAGTTGGGGCGACTATGGCTACACCTTC. Translated, it gives CSASWGDYGYTF.

This chain joins TRBV7-9 and TRBJ2-1, with 8 bases that match TRBD1. After removal of 0 bases from V and 8 bases from J, the junction contained 9 bases not matched to a gene. Germline values: CDR1 SEHNR, CDR2 FQNEAQ (reference sequence). This CDR3 has 16 residues. In nucleotides, the CDR3 is TGTGCCAGCAGCTTAGCGCTGGGGCAGGGGGCCGATGAGCAGTTCTTC. Amino acid sequence: CASSLALGQGADEQFF.

V and J are TRBV30 and TRBJ1-1, with D unresolved. Per germline, CDR1 GTSNPN and CDR2 SVGIG (reference sequence). This CDR3 contains 12 residues. V lost 4 bases and J lost 2, with 8 bases in between. As DNA, the CDR3 is TGTGCCTGGACCCCACTTAACACTGAAGCTTTCTTT. Amino acid sequence: CAWTPLNTEAFF.

The V call is TRBV5-1, the J call TRBJ2-6, with a tentative D call TRBD2 (5 bases). The CDR3 contains 19 residues. The germline gives CDR1 SGHRS, CDR2 YFSETQ. The germline V and J ends were trimmed by 0 bases and 0 bases, with 16 bases remaining between them. CDR3 in amino acids: CASSLGPVSGSSGANVLTF. CDR3 nucleotides: TGCGCCAGCAGCTTGGGTCCGGTCAGTGGGAGCTCTGGGGCCAACGTCCTGACTTTC.

About this clone: Other DNA sequences from this sample encode an identical CDR3 as well. This chain uses TRBV5-1 with TRBJ1-6; TRBD1 agrees at 9 bases. This CDR3 contains 14 residues. Germline CDR1 SGHRS, CDR2 YFSETQ. V was clipped by 4 bases and J by 7 bases; unmatched bases: 3. CDR3 sequence: CASSPGQGNSPLHF. CDR3 nucleotides: TGCGCCAGCAGCCCAGGACAGGGGAATTCACCCCTCCACTTT.

The rearrangement uses TRBV7-9 and TRBJ2-7; a weak D match, TRBD2 (5 bases). CDR1 is SEHNR, CDR2 FQNEAQ, per germline (reference sequence). Trimming cost V 0 bases and J 2 bases, with 11 bases left between them. The CDR3 consists of 15 residues. The chain's CDR3 is CASSLALSGTYEQYF. The CDR3 DNA sequence: TGTGCCAGCAGCTTAGCGCTTTCGGGGACCTACGAGCAGTACTTC.

The V call is TRBV7-3, the J call TRBJ2-7; D unresolved. The CDR3 is 12 residues long. CDR1 and CDR2 from the germline V gene are SGHTA and FQGTGA. V shed 1 base and J shed 2 bases, with 3 bases lying between them. The CDR3 protein is CASSLKPYEQYF. In nucleotides, the CDR3 is TGTGCCAGCAGCTTAAAGCCCTACGAGCAGTACTTC. Full variable domain (remainder filled in from reference TRBV7-3 and TRBJ2-7): GAGVSQTPSNKVTEKGKYVELRCDPISGHTALYWYRQSLGQGPEFLIYFQGTGAADDSGLPNDRFFAVRPEGSVSTLKIQRTERGDSAVYLCASSLKPYEQYFGPGTRLTVT.

The rearrangement joins TRBV19 to TRBJ2-1; possible D gene TRBD1, 5 bases. The CDR3 totals 13 residues. V was trimmed by 3 bases and J by 4 bases, leaving 7 bases between them. Germline assignment: CDR1 LNHDA and CDR2 SQIVND (reference sequence). Written as DNA, the CDR3 is TGTGCCAGTAGTATGGGGCTTTACAATGAGCAGTTCTTC. Protein sequence: CASSMGLYNEQFF.

The J gene is TRBJ2-5, the V gene TRBV19, with a weak D call TRBD2 (6 bases). Germline V gene sequence: CDR1 LNHDA, CDR2 SQIVND (reference sequence). The CDR3 length is 13 residues. V shed 7 bases and J shed 2 bases, with 11 bases lying between them. This CDR3 is CASNRGLQETQYF. The CDR3, as DNA: TGTGCCAGTAATCGGGGACTTCAAGAGACCCAGTACTTC.

The chain uses TRBV6-5 and TRBJ1-5; TRBD1 matches 7 bases. The CDR3 runs to 13 residues. From germline, CDR1 is MNHEY and CDR2 SVGAGI. V lost 5 bases, J lost 6 bases, and 4 bases stayed unmatched. The CDR3 nucleotides read TGTGCCAGCAGTACGACAGGGTCTCAGCCCCAGCATTTT. As protein: CASSTTGSQPQHF.

This clone was recorded a few times. The V and J genes are TRBV4-1 and TRBJ2-1, with 12 bases identical to TRBD2. The germline gives CDR1 MGHRA, CDR2 YSYEKL. The junction had 4 bases not matched to a gene; V was cut back by 4 bases and J by 0 bases. The CDR3 has 17 residues. The CDR3 loop reads CASSRGLAGRSYNEQFF. As DNA, the CDR3 is TGCGCCAGCAGCCGCGGACTAGCGGGACGCTCCTACAATGAGCAGTTCTTC.

This clone has a handful of counts. The chain employs TRBV29-1 and TRBJ2-7, with TRBD1 as a possible D gene (6 bases). The CDR3 covers 14 residues. Trimming pared 6 bases from V and 3 bases from J, leaving 18 bases between. Per germline, CDR1 SQVTM and CDR2 ANQGSEA. The CDR3 DNA sequence: TGCAGCGTCCTAGCCCAAGTACAGGGCTACGAGCAGTACTTC. Its protein product is CSVLAQVQGYEQYF.

The chain couples TRBV19 to TRBJ1-5; 7 bases agree with TRBD1. The germline V gene has CDR1 LNHDA and CDR2 SQIVND (reference sequence). The trim removed 5 bases at V and 5 bases at J, leaving 12 bases unmatched. The length of the CDR3 is 16 residues. DNA of the CDR3: TGTGCCAGTAGTTACGGGACAGCCCTGAAGTATCAGCCCCAGCATTTT. Residues: CASSYGTALKYQPQHF.

This chain uses TRBV10-2 with TRBJ2-7, with a possible D match to TRBD1 (6 bases). The CDR3 has 19 amino acids. V was trimmed by 3 bases and J by 4 bases, leaving 28 bases between them. Germline values: CDR1 WSHSY, CDR2 SAAADI. CDR3 region: CASSDPRDTKGTQGYEQYF. The CDR3 coding sequence is TGCGCCAGCAGTGACCCGAGGGACACTAAAGGGACCCAGGGATACGAGCAGTACTTC.

The J gene is TRBJ2-4, the V gene TRBV19; a weak D match, TRBD2 (6 bases). Per the germline V gene, CDR1 is LNHDA and CDR2 is SQIVND (reference sequence). The CDR3 is 14 residues long. V was trimmed by 5 bases and J by 2 bases, leaving 10 bases between them. The CDR3: CASSGGVTKNIQYF. The CDR3 coding sequence is TGTGCCAGTAGTGGAGGGGTAACCAAAAACATTCAGTACTTC.

V and J are TRBV3-1 (or the pseudogene TRBV3-2) and TRBJ2-3; 7 nucleotides line up with TRBD2. The CDR3 contains 15 residues. The germline V gene encodes CDR1 LGHDT and CDR2 YNNKEL (reference sequence). Trimming at V came to 0 bases and at J to 6 bases, leaving 6 bases not matched to a gene. The CDR3 bases are TGTGCCAGCAGCCAAGAATGGGTCGGGAGGGATACGCAGTATTTT. Its protein product is CASSQEWVGRDTQYF.

The chain recombines TRBV2 with TRBJ1-5; 7 bases fit TRBD1. The trim removed 7 bases at V and 7 bases at J, leaving 10 bases unmatched. Germline V gives CDR1 SNHLY, CDR2 FYNNEI. This CDR3 is built from 14 residues. The CDR3: CASNEGAGGQPQHF. The CDR3 DNA sequence: TGTGCCAGCAACGAGGGGGCAGGAGGACAGCCCCAGCATTTT.

The gene calls are TRBV7-8 and TRBJ2-1; maybe TRBD2 (5 bases). The CDR3 loop spans 15 amino acids. Per the germline V gene, CDR1 is SGHVS and CDR2 is FQNEAQ. V was pared by 4 bases and J by 0 bases, with 10 bases between. The CDR3 here is CASSSDYASYNEQFF. DNA of the CDR3: TGTGCCAGCAGCTCTGACTACGCCTCCTACAATGAGCAGTTCTTC.

The V call is TRBV6-5, the J call TRBJ2-3; D might be TRBD2 (6 bases). Between the trimmed V and J ends, which lost 4 bases and 0 bases, there was a span of 11 bases. Germline CDR1 MNHEY, CDR2 SVGAGI. The CDR3 sequence is 15 residues long. The CDR3 is CASSFWGRSTDTQYF. In DNA, the CDR3 is TGTGCCAGCAGTTTTTGGGGGAGGAGCACAGATACGCAGTATTTT.

The chain employs TRBV7-2 and TRBJ1-5, with 7 bases aligning to TRBD1. CDR3 length equals 15 residues. Germline CDR1 reads SGHTA; CDR2 reads FQGNSA. The V gene end was trimmed by 3 bases and the J gene end by 2 bases; junction bases not matched to a gene: 4. As DNA, the CDR3 is TGTGCCAGCAGCTTCGACAGGGCTGGCAATCAGCCCCAGCATTTT. Amino acids: CASSFDRAGNQPQHF.

The chain has TRBV28 and TRBJ2-7; 8 bases align to TRBD1. With V trimmed by 5 bases and J by 1 base, 4 bases remained unmatched. The CDR3 runs 14 residues. Germline V gives CDR1 MDHEN, CDR2 SYDVKM. CDR3 sequence (DNA): TGTGCCAGCAGTCTGGACAGGGCGTCCTACGAGCAGTACTTC. Protein product: CASSLDRASYEQYF. The full variable domain, in which reference TRBV28 and TRBJ2-7 provide the parts outside the CDR3, is DVKVTQSSRYLVKRTGEKVFLECVQDMDHENMFWYRQDPGLGLRLIYFSYDVKMKEKGDIPEGYSVSREKKERFSLILESASTNQTSMYLCASSLDRASYEQYFGPGTRLTVT.

The chain carries TRBV6-5 and TRBJ1-1; D remains ambiguous. CDR3 length: 12 residues. The V and J ends lost 2 bases and 8 bases respectively, with 9 bases between them. Germline CDR1 is MNHEY and CDR2 is SVGAGI. CDR3 DNA: TGTGCCAGCAGTTACGCCGACAAAGAAGCTTTCTTT. This translates into CASSYADKEAFF.

The V gene is TRBV18, the J gene TRBJ1-2; 9 positions match TRBD1. Germline V CDR1 and CDR2: KGHSH, LQKENI. This CDR3 is built from 15 residues. J was trimmed by 0 bases and V by 4 bases; bases with no gene match: 3. The CDR3 is CASSQGTGTNYGYTF. As DNA, the CDR3 is TGTGCCAGCTCACAAGGGACAGGGACTAACTATGGCTACACCTTC.

The chain carries TRBV29-1 and TRBJ2-5; 8 positions match TRBD2. Germline-derived CDR1 and CDR2 are SQVTM and ANQGSEA. V lost 3 bases and J lost 4; bases outside the gene matches: 7. This CDR3 has 14 residues. The DNA of the CDR3 is TGCAGCGTTGAGGGGACTAGTGGCGGAGAGACCCAGTACTTC. It is translated as CSVEGTSGGETQYF.

J is TRBJ2-1 and V is TRBV2; D is unresolved. The germline gives CDR1 SNHLY, CDR2 FYNNEI. V lost 6 bases and J 1 base, leaving 10 bases between the germline ends. The CDR3 spans 14 residues. CDR3 in amino acids: CASRSLNSYNEQFF. The CDR3 DNA follows: TGTGCCAGCAGGTCCCTAAATTCCTACAATGAGCAGTTCTTC.

This rearrangement joins TRBV5-1 to TRBJ2-1; TRBD2 matches at 16 bases. Trimming took 3 bases from V and 11 from J; bases not matched to a gene: 5. Germline CDR1 is SGHRS and CDR2 is YFSETQ. The CDR3 has 15 amino acids. The chain's CDR3 is CASSSGTSGGEQQFF. The CDR3 DNA reads as TGCGCCAGCAGCTCCGGGACTAGCGGGGGGGAACAGCAGTTCTTC. Variable domain in full (rest from reference TRBV5-1 and TRBJ2-1): KAGVTQTPRYLIKTRGQQVTLSCSPISGHRSVSWYQQTPGQGLQFLFEYFSETQRNKGNFPGRFSGRQFSNSRSEMNVSTLELGDSALYLCASSSGTSGGEQQFFGPGTRLTVL.

The rearrangement uses TRBV6-4 and TRBJ2-3, with a weak D call TRBD2 (5 bases). The CDR3 is 15 amino acids. Per the germline V gene, CDR1 is MRHNA and CDR2 is SNTAGT. V lost 6 bases, J lost 4 bases, and 17 bases lay in between. The CDR3 loop is CASSRGSIGADTQYF. DNA for the CDR3: TGTGCCAGCAGCCGGGGTAGTATCGGCGCAGATACGCAGTATTTT.

The V gene is TRBV28, the J gene TRBJ1-3; unclear D gene. This CDR3 is 12 amino acids long. Between the trimmed V and J ends, which lost 2 bases and 9 bases, there was a span of 8 bases. CDR1 MDHEN and CDR2 SYDVKM come from the germline V gene. The CDR3 reads CASSLEGSTIYF. Written as DNA, the CDR3 is TGTGCCAGCAGTTTAGAAGGGAGCACCATATATTTT.

The chain couples TRBV5-1 to TRBJ2-7; 14 bases are a match to TRBD2. Germline values: CDR1 SGHRS, CDR2 YFSETQ. The CDR3 consists of 16 residues. The V segment lost 4 bases and the J segment 2 bases; nucleotides outside the gene matches: 5. CDR3 protein: CASSPGLAGATYEQYF. The DNA of the CDR3 is TGCGCCAGCAGCCCGGGACTAGCGGGGGCCACCTACGAGCAGTACTTC.